This T cell receptor beta chain is drawn from a study of follicular helper T cells after annual influenza vaccination. Study details: For some subjects, blood spans the 2013-2014, 2014-2015 and 2015-2016 annual vaccinations.

The table came from immunoSEQ multiplex PCR; TCRdb's copy has only in-frame clones and leaves some out. The sample lists roughly 5,700 clones, approximately 81% occurring once. Notes on this clone: Its target is unknown.

As for time point: 2015-2016 season, 7 days after influenza vaccination. Excluded were substance abuse, HIV/AIDS, active cancer, immunomodulatory drugs and active illness. This CDR3 region has 15 residues. The V segment lost 4 bases and the J segment 1 base; nucleotides outside the gene matches: 3. Germline assignment: CDR1 SGHDN and CDR2 FVKESK. Study-wide results and limits: ICOS+CD38+ cTfh clonality tracked population frequency, and its change tracked circulating plasmablast change.

The sequences come from CXCR5+ CD38- circulating T follicular helper cells from blood, collected 7 days after influenza vaccination. Regarding subset: circulating Tfh, non-naive CD4+CXCR5+PD-1+ (ICOS+CD38+ or ICOS-CD38-). The chain links TRBV14 to TRBJ1-2; 10 positions match TRBD1. The sequence was collected from an adult who received the influenza vaccine. CDR3 nucleotide sequence: TGTGCCAGCAGCCCCTGGACAGGGGGTAACTATGGCTACACCTTC. It yields the protein CASSPWTGGNYGYTF.